This T cell receptor beta chain was captured in a study of Ad26.COV2.S vaccination and SARS-CoV-2 variants. At the level of the study: Recipients of Ad26.COV2.S got it intramuscularly, once or twice 56 days apart.

Indicated treatment: over 15 received Ad26.COV2.S at low or high dose, single or two shots; 5 received placebo; per-sample allocation not given. Following the first vaccine or placebo injection, samples were taken on day 63. Repertoires were generated with immunoSEQ multiplex PCR, while TCRdb's copy carries only in-frame clones and drops some. The table records roughly 510,000 clones, around nine tenths of them present only once. Comment on this clone: Antigen specificity is unknown.

Study observations and caveats: Greater spike-specific TCR breadth was seen in vaccine recipients than in placebo recipients. Possibly, TCR breadth and depth analyses underestimated total T cell responses.

The receptor was derived from a person between 18 and 65 years old who received the Ad26.COV2.S COVID-19 vaccine or a placebo. This material consisted of peripheral blood, taken in a trial of Ad26.COV2.S vaccine versus placebo.

CDR3 in amino acids: CASSPQGEQPQHF. DNA of the CDR3: TGTGCCAGCTCGCCCCAGGGGGAACAGCCCCAGCATTTT. This chain links TRBV18 with TRBJ1-5, with 7 bases that match TRBD1. The ends lost 6 bases at V and 7 bases at J; junction bases unmatched: 6. The CDR3 has 13 amino acids. Looked up from germline, CDR1 is KGHSH and CDR2 is LQKENI.